This T cell receptor (beta chain) came from a study of OX40 agonist ivuxolimab in advanced cancers. Study background: A partial response was reached by three patients: one with hepatocellular carcinoma and two with cutaneous melanoma. General study points: CD4+ and CD8+ T cells in blood underwent clonal expansion by week 6 at 0.1 to 3.0 mg/kg.

Comments on this clone: Its antigen is unknown.

Generated by immunoSEQ multiplex PCR, the TCRdb table keeps only in-frame clones and is missing some. This sample carries several thousand clones, roughly three quarters of them seen once, and the ten largest clones take 30% to 45%. Germline CDR1 is SGHTA and CDR2 is FQGNSA. Trimming removed 5 bases at V and 2 bases at J, with 12 bases between. This CDR3 is built from 14 residues. The sequences come from CD4+ or CD8+ T cells sorted from blood, collected in a trial of the OX40 agonist ivuxolimab. This sequence joins TRBV7-2 and TRBJ1-1; D not certain. The receptor was isolated from an adult with an advanced solid tumor such as melanoma, head and neck, liver or kidney cancer. DNA of the CDR3: TGTGCCAGCAGCCGGCACGGGTTCAACACTGAAGCTTTCTTT. Its translation is CASSRHGFNTEAFF.